A single sample gave rise to the 24 T cell receptor beta chains below, sequenced in a study of T cells in Graves' hyperthyroidism and ophthalmopathy (dated by TCRdb to between 2017 and 2020). Libraries were prepared through multiplex PCR. TCRdb records Illumina HiSeq 2000 as the sequencer. The TCR beta CDR3 regions were amplified from RNA transcripts. For the first round of RT-PCR on the TCR CDR3, the HTBI primer set was used together with the Qiagen OneStep RT-PCR kit. TCRdb's own reprocessing of the public reads used fastp at Q25 and MiXCR and kept productive beta chains. Entries that share a CDR3 protein sequence are merged under the most common genes and DNA. For this sample the table gives about 570,000 distinct CDR3 sequences, of which 40% to 55% were detected only once. The ten largest clonotypes hold around a fifth of the sample. The sample was peripheral blood or thyroid tissue (not recorded which). These receptors came from an adult woman with Graves' disease, either hyperthyroidism or ophthalmopathy (not recorded which).

The chain employs TRBV7-9 and TRBJ1-1, with 9 positions matching TRBD1. This CDR3 region has 16 residues. The germline gives CDR1 SEHNR, CDR2 FQNEAQ (reference sequence). Trimming cost V 3 bases and J 5 bases; bases outside gene matches: 10. DNA of the CDR3: TGTGCCAGCAGCTTTTTGTTCGGGACAGGGCGGACTGAAGCTTTCTTT. Amino acid sequence: CASSFLFGTGRTEAFF. The variable domain in full, completed from reference TRBV7-9 and TRBJ1-1, reads DTGVSQNPRHKITKRGQNVTFRCDPISEHNRLYWYRQTLGQGPEFLTYFQNEAQLEKSRLLSDRFSAERPKGSFSTLEIQRTEQGDSAMYLCASSFLFGTGRTEAFFGQGTRLTVV.

This sequence joins TRBV20-1 and TRBJ2-7; 8 bases agree with TRBD2. Trimming at V came to 0 bases and at J to 0 bases, leaving 4 bases not matched to a gene. The CDR3 has 15 residues. In germline, CDR1 is DFQATT, CDR2 SNEGSKA (reference sequence). Here the CDR3 reads CSARDGGAYSYEQYF. CDR3 in DNA: TGCAGTGCTAGAGACGGGGGGGCCTACTCCTACGAGCAGTACTTC.

In its sample, this clonotype was seen many times. J is TRBJ1-1 and V is TRBV11-2; weak D call: TRBD1 (6 bases). The CDR3 extends over 13 amino acids. Trimming took off 4 bases at V and 10 bases at J, with 16 bases between the two ends. Germline V lookup: CDR1 SGHAT, CDR2 FQNNGV. The CDR3 region is CASSSGDILGAFF. CDR3 sequence (DNA): TGTGCCAGCAGCTCAGGGGACATTCTCGGAGCTTTCTTT.

Ten or more counts support this clonotype. The rearrangement links TRBV29-1 to TRBJ2-6; D tentatively reads TRBD1 or TRBD2 (7 bases each). Trimming left V 1 base short and J 2 bases short, with 15 bases between. CDR1 and CDR2 from the germline V gene are SQVTM and ANQGSEA. The length of the CDR3 is 17 residues. DNA for the CDR3: TGCAGCGTTGAAGGTGGGGAGGGGGCTGCTGGGGCCAACGTCCTGACTTTC. The encoded protein is CSVEGGEGAAGANVLTF.

At least ten counts were recorded for this clonotype. The rearrangement links TRBV20-1 to TRBJ2-7, with 7 positions matching TRBD1. Germline V gene lookup returns CDR1 DFQATT and CDR2 SNEGSKA (reference sequence). With V trimmed by 1 base and J by 5 bases, 8 bases remained unmatched. The CDR3 is made up of 14 amino acids. CDR3 bases: TGCAGTGCTAGAGGCAACAGGGGTAACCACGAGCAGTACTTC. As protein: CSARGNRGNHEQYF.

V is TRBV7-3 and J is TRBJ2-1; TRBD2 matches 11 bases. CDR1 SGHTA and CDR2 FQGTGA come from the germline V gene. After removal of 2 bases from V and 7 bases from J, the junction contained 4 bases not matched to a gene. The CDR3 has 15 residues. CDR3 residues: CASSLYSGRANEQFF. CDR3 DNA sequence: TGTGCCAGCAGCTTATATAGCGGGAGGGCGAATGAGCAGTTCTTC.

This clonotype showed up many times. The chain carries TRBV20-1 and TRBJ2-6; perhaps TRBD1 as D (6 bases). Trimming shortened V by 5 bases and J by 4 bases, and 18 bases separated the two germline ends. Germline V CDR1 and CDR2: DFQATT, SNEGSKA (reference sequence). The CDR3 is 16 residues long. The CDR3 coding sequence is TGCAGTGCTCATAGGGGGTTAGGCTCAGGGGCCAACGTCCTGACTTTC. This codes for CSAHRGLGSGANVLTF.

The J gene is TRBJ1-1, the V gene TRBV20-1; 7 nucleotides agree with TRBD1. This CDR3 comprises 13 residues. V lost 3 bases and J lost 11; bases outside the gene matches: 12. Per the germline V gene, CDR1 is DFQATT and CDR2 is SNEGSKA (reference sequence). CDR3 in amino acids: CSARRGGTASAFF. CDR3 nucleotides: TGCAGTGCTAGGAGGGGTGGGACAGCCAGTGCTTTCTTT.

This clonotype showed up many times. The J gene is TRBJ1-4, the V gene TRBV16; 7 bases match TRBD1. Germline trimming cut 1 base from V and 7 bases from J; bases unmatched to any gene: 9. The CDR3 runs to 16 residues. Looked up from germline, CDR1 is KGHSY and CDR2 is FQNENV. The CDR3 loop is CASSQLGTAFFEKLFF. CDR3 DNA sequence: TGTGCCAGCAGCCAATTGGGGACAGCGTTTTTTGAAAAACTGTTTTTT.

This clonotype was recorded at least ten times. The chain recombines TRBV15 with TRBJ1-5; no clear D. Deletions cut 0 bases from V and 5 bases from J, with 8 bases between. CDR1 and CDR2 from the germline V gene are LNHNV and YYDKDF (reference sequence). The CDR3 extends over 14 amino acids. The CDR3 DNA reads TGTGCCACCAGCAGAGAGAGTGATTATCAGCCCCAGCATTTT. Amino acid sequence: CATSRESDYQPQHF.

Concerning this clonotype itself: One end of the junction fails to match germline, which may point to a read error. The V call is TRBV7-2, the J call TRBJ2-2; 7 positions match TRBD2. The CDR3 loop spans 15 amino acids. Germline CDR1 and CDR2: SGHTA and FQGNSA. The CDR3 sequence is CASSLGGSYTGELFF. In DNA form, the CDR3 reads TGTGCCAGCAGTTTAGGCGGGAGTTACACCGGGGAGCTGTTTTTT.

This clonotype was counted at least ten times. The J gene is TRBJ1-1, the V gene TRBV6-2 or TRBV6-3, with D possibly being TRBD1 (6 bases). Germline lookup yields CDR1 MNHEY and CDR2 SVGEGT. The CDR3 spans 14 residues. The V end lost 2 bases, the J end lost 4 bases, and 11 bases lay between the germline ends. The CDR3 sequence is CASSYRTGFTEAFF. The CDR3 DNA sequence: TGTGCCAGCAGTTACCGTACAGGGTTCACTGAAGCTTTCTTT.

This clonotype has a handful of counts. The chain links TRBV7-2 to TRBJ2-7; D is unclear. V was pared by 4 bases and J by 6 bases, with 7 bases between. CDR3 length: 11 residues. Germline V gene data show CDR1 as SGHTA and CDR2 as FQGNSA. As DNA, the CDR3 is TGTGCCAGCAGCTCCGTTTTCGAGCAGTACTTC. Protein: CASSSVFEQYF.

This chain links TRBV6-6 with TRBJ1-2, with a weak D call TRBD1 (5 bases). Between the trimmed V and J ends, which lost 4 bases and 5 bases, there was a span of 14 bases. The CDR3 consists of 14 residues. Per germline, CDR1 MNHNY and CDR2 SVGAGI (reference sequence). CDR3 bases: TGTGCCAGCAGTTTAGACAGTGGATTATATGGCTACACCTTC. It translates to CASSLDSGLYGYTF.

In this sample, this clonotype turned up many times. The chain uses TRBV20-1 and TRBJ1-3; a possible D gene is TRBD1 (5 bases). Per the germline V gene, CDR1 is DFQATT and CDR2 is SNEGSKA (reference sequence). V was shortened by 5 bases and J by 4 bases, with 15 bases between the two germline ends. The CDR3 is 14 amino acids. The DNA for the CDR3 is TGCAGTGCTCAGGGTACAGCAGGAGGAAACACCATATATTTT. It specifies CSAQGTAGGNTIYF.

The chain employs TRBV12-3 or TRBV12-4 and TRBJ1-5; 12 bases map to TRBD1. The CDR3 has 16 amino acids. V lost 5 bases to trimming and J lost 6 bases; unmatched junction nucleotides: 8. The CDR3 loop is CASSPGTGGVRQPQHF. Here the CDR3 DNA reads TGTGCCAGCAGTCCCGGGACAGGGGGCGTTCGTCAGCCCCAGCATTTT.

About this clonotype: This clone may be a read error of a much larger clone one base away. The genes are TRBV3-1 and TRBJ1-2; unclear D gene. V was cut by 3 bases and J by 4 bases, with 12 bases left in between. Germline CDR1 reads LGHDT; CDR2 reads YNNKEL (reference sequence). The CDR3 sequence is 14 residues long. The DNA for the CDR3 is TGTGCCAGCAGCCAGGCGGCGGATGGCTATGGCTACACCTTC. The encoded protein is CASSQAADGYGYTF.

This sequence joins TRBV20-1 and TRBJ2-2; D is undetermined. This CDR3 has 13 residues. Germline loops: CDR1 DFQATT, CDR2 SNEGSKA (reference sequence). The ends were cut back, 1 base at V and 3 bases at J, with 6 bases in the middle. This CDR3 reads CSARVGYTGELFF. The DNA of the CDR3 is TGCAGTGCTAGAGTCGGTTACACCGGGGAGCTGTTTTTT.

The table lists this clonotype with many counts. CDR3 amino acids: CASSLGTGWKLAEAFF. The DNA for the CDR3 is TGTGCCAGCAGCCTTGGGACAGGGTGGAAATTGGCTGAAGCTTTCTTT. The chain carries TRBV14 and TRBJ1-1; 9 bases map to TRBD1. The CDR3 length is 16 residues. Trimming at V came to 4 bases and at J to 6 bases, leaving 12 bases not matched to a gene. Per germline, CDR1 SGHDN and CDR2 FVKESK.

This clonotype appeared a few times. The genes are TRBV2 and TRBJ2-7; TRBD2 agrees at 8 bases. The V segment lost 8 bases and the J segment 3 bases; nucleotides outside the gene matches: 12. Germline values: CDR1 SNHLY, CDR2 FYNNEI. The CDR3 contains 15 residues. The CDR3 region is CASGARLAGFYEQYF. As DNA, the CDR3 is TGTGCCAGCGGGGCCCGCCTAGCGGGTTTCTACGAGCAGTACTTC.

The chain recombines TRBV2 with TRBJ2-4; D uncertain. The CDR3 is 11 residues long. V was shortened by 6 bases and J by 7 bases, with 7 bases between the two germline ends. Germline CDR1 SNHLY, CDR2 FYNNEI. The CDR3 spells CASRAGNIQYF. In nucleotides, the CDR3 is TGTGCCAGCAGGGCTGGGAACATTCAGTACTTC.

This clonotype has just a few counts. A much larger clone sits a single nucleotide away, making a read error possible. In DNA, the CDR3 is TGCGCCGGCAGCTTGGGTGGAGGGCCTAACACTGAAGCTTTCTTT. It codes for CAGSLGGGPNTEAFF. This chain joins TRBV5-1 and TRBJ1-1; D remains ambiguous. Germline assignment: CDR1 SGHRS and CDR2 YFSETQ. This CDR3 contains 15 residues.

On this clonotype: Since the CDR3 does not end with the conserved phenylalanine or tryptophan, this likely comes from a read error. Because the CDR3's place on the DNA is in doubt, the DNA is left out and the CDR3 is given as listed by TCRdb. The chain carries TRBV7-9 and TRBJ1-4; the DNA was not used to check the table's D call, TRBD1. Germline V gene lookup returns CDR1 SEHNR and CDR2 FQNEAQ (reference sequence). The CDR3 numbers 11 amino acids, ends counted. The CDR3 is CASSLRQGQHN.

This rearrangement joins TRBV7-4 to TRBJ2-2; 8 bases align to TRBD2. The germline gives CDR1 SGHVT, CDR2 SQSDAQ. The CDR3 covers 18 residues. V shed 1 base, J shed 0 bases, and the junction held 7 bases outside the gene matches. The CDR3 region is CASSLGLAGPTNTGELFF. DNA for the CDR3: TGTGCCAGCAGCTTAGGGCTAGCGGGTCCCACGAACACCGGGGAGCTGTTTTTT.